The rows below give T cell receptor beta chains drawn from one sample of a study of cytomegalovirus exposure and HLA in healthy donors. Some clones are missing from TCRdb's copy, which holds only in-frame ones; the method was immunoSEQ multiplex PCR. This sample has 110,000 to 150,000 clones, with roughly 9.7% found just once. The sample taken for sequencing was PBMCs. Source of these receptors: a man aged 50 or older in good health and CMV-seronegative. The CDR3 runs from the conserved cysteine through the conserved F or W. The D gene is left open where the match is weak. Size is stated for part of the rows, as once, few or many counts, or as a class when the clone is expanded.

D gene: TRBD2
J gene: TRBJ2-7
V gene: TRBV30
clone size: few
CDR3 DNA: TGTGCCTGGAGTGTATTAGCGGGAGTCTACGAGCAGTACTTC
CDR3 protein: CAWSVLAGVYEQYF

D gene: .
J gene: TRBJ2-7
V gene: TRBV28
clone size: few
CDR3 DNA: TGTGCCAGCTCCCGGTCAGGGTACGAGCAGTACTTC
CDR3 protein: CASSRSGYEQYF

D gene: .
J gene: TRBJ2-1
V gene: TRBV7-2
clone size: .
CDR3 DNA: TGTGCCAGCAGCTACGACAGATACAATGAGCAGTTCTTC
CDR3 protein: CASSYDRYNEQFF

D gene: .
J gene: TRBJ2-7
V gene: TRBV7-9
clone size: few
CDR3 DNA: TGTGCCAGCAGCTTTAGAGGGAACAGGGAATCCTACGAGCAGTACTTC
CDR3 protein: CASSFRGNRESYEQYF

D gene: .
J gene: TRBJ1-1
V gene: TRBV6-5
clone size: few
CDR3 DNA: TGTGCCAGCAGTTACCTCCAGACTGAAGCTTTCTTT
CDR3 protein: CASSYLQTEAFF

D gene: .
J gene: TRBJ2-1
V gene: TRBV11-2
clone size: few
CDR3 DNA: TGTGCCAGCAGCTTCAACAGGGTATGGAATGAGCAGTTCTTC
CDR3 protein: CASSFNRVWNEQFF

D gene: TRBD2
J gene: TRBJ2-5
V gene: TRBV4-1
clone size: .
CDR3 DNA: TGCGCCAGCAGCCAAGAATTGTTGGTCGCGGGAGGGTTACCCCAAGAGACCCAGTACTTC
CDR3 protein: CASSQELLVAGGLPQETQYF

D gene: TRBD2
J gene: TRBJ2-7
V gene: TRBV27
clone size: few
CDR3 DNA: TGTGCCAGCAGAAGTGACAGTCTAGCGGGCGATTCCTACGAGCAGTACTTC
CDR3 protein: CASRSDSLAGDSYEQYF

D gene: TRBD1
J gene: TRBJ1-1
V gene: TRBV6-5
clone size: .
CDR3 DNA: TGTGCCAGCAGTTACTCCGGGACAGGGGGGACTGAAGCTTTCTTT
CDR3 protein: CASSYSGTGGTEAFF

D gene: TRBD1
J gene: TRBJ2-5
V gene: TRBV27
clone size: few
CDR3 DNA: TGTGCCAGCAGTTTTAACAGGGGTGGCCAAGAGACCCAGTACTTC
CDR3 protein: CASSFNRGGQETQYF

D gene: .
J gene: TRBJ1-1
V gene: TRBV4-1
clone size: few
CDR3 DNA: TGCGCCAGCAGCCAAGAAAAAACCCGCAGGTTGAACACTGAAGCTTTCTTT
CDR3 protein: CASSQEKTRRLNTEAFF

D gene: .
J gene: TRBJ2-1
V gene: TRBV28
clone size: few
CDR3 DNA: TGTGCCAGCAGAGAACTAGGCAGTTGGGTCTTC
CDR3 protein: CASRELGSWVF

D gene: .
J gene: TRBJ2-1
V gene: TRBV5-1
clone size: .
CDR3 DNA: TGCGCCAGCAGCTTGGAAACCGTCCCCCGCGGGCATGAGCAGTTCTTC
CDR3 protein: CASSLETVPRGHEQFF

D gene: TRBD1
J gene: TRBJ2-7
V gene: TRBV23-1
clone size: .
CDR3 DNA: TGCGCCAGCAGTCAACCCGGGACAGAGGAGCAGTACTTC
CDR3 protein: CASSQPGTEEQYF

D gene: TRBD1
J gene: TRBJ2-7
V gene: TRBV5-5
clone size: .
CDR3 DNA: TGTGCCAGCAGCTCCCGGGACAGGCTGGAACCCTACTTC
CDR3 protein: CASSSRDRLEPYF

D gene: .
J gene: TRBJ1-5
V gene: TRBV2
clone size: .
CDR3 DNA: TGTGCCAGCAGTCCGAGAAATAGCAATCAGCCCCAGCATTTT
CDR3 protein: CASSPRNSNQPQHF

D gene: .
J gene: TRBJ1-1
V gene: TRBV7-6
clone size: .
CDR3 DNA: TGTGCCTCAAGAGAAGCAACGAACACTGAAGCTTTCTTT
CDR3 protein: CASREATNTEAFF

D gene: TRBD1
J gene: TRBJ1-2
V gene: TRBV5-6
clone size: .
CDR3 DNA: TGTGCCAGCAGCTCCCGAACAGGACAGGGTGGAGTCTATGGCTACACCTTC
CDR3 protein: CASSSRTGQGGVYGYTF

D gene: .
J gene: TRBJ2-3
V gene: TRBV2
clone size: .
CDR3 DNA: TGTGCCAGCAGTGAACAGGGCGCAGATACGCAGTATTTT
CDR3 protein: CASSEQGADTQYF

D gene: TRBD2
J gene: TRBJ2-7
V gene: TRBV18
clone size: .
CDR3 DNA: TGTGCCAGCTCATCGGGACTAGCGGGAGACGAGCAGTACTTC
CDR3 protein: CASSSGLAGDEQYF

D gene: .
J gene: TRBJ2-6
V gene: TRBV27
clone size: few
CDR3 DNA: TGTGCCAGCAGATCAGGGGCTCTCCTTAGTTCCAACGTCCTGACTTTC
CDR3 protein: CASRSGALLSSNVLTF

D gene: .
J gene: TRBJ2-7
V gene: TRBV30
clone size: few
CDR3 DNA: TGTGCCTGGAGCTCAGGGCTACCCTCCTACGAGCAGTACTTC
CDR3 protein: CAWSSGLPSYEQYF

D gene: .
J gene: TRBJ2-5
V gene: TRBV7-6
clone size: .
CDR3 DNA: TGTGCCAGCAGCCGGGGCCAAGAGACCCAGTACTTC
CDR3 protein: CASSRGQETQYF

D gene: .
J gene: TRBJ1-3
V gene: TRBV7-2
clone size: .
CDR3 DNA: TGTGCCAGCAGTTCAGGGACATTTCGCTCTGGAAACACCATATATTTT
CDR3 protein: CASSSGTFRSGNTIYF

D gene: TRBD1
J gene: TRBJ1-1
V gene: TRBV7-9
clone size: .
CDR3 DNA: TGTGCCAGCACACGGGACAGGGGATACGAAGCTTTCTTT
CDR3 protein: CASTRDRGYEAFF

D gene: .
J gene: TRBJ1-5
V gene: TRBV7-9
clone size: few
CDR3 DNA: TGTGCCAGCAGCGTCGAGAATCAGCCCCAGCATTTT
CDR3 protein: CASSVENQPQHF

D gene: TRBD1
J gene: TRBJ1-1
V gene: TRBV6-1
clone size: .
CDR3 DNA: TGTGCCAGCAGTCCCGGGACAGGGAACACTGAAGCTTTCTTT
CDR3 protein: CASSPGTGNTEAFF

D gene: .
J gene: TRBJ2-4
V gene: TRBV5-1
clone size: few
CDR3 DNA: TGCGCCAGCAGCTTGGGGGCAGGGAATGCTTCCCCCCTTTTC
CDR3 protein: CASSLGAGNASPLF

D gene: TRBD2
J gene: TRBJ2-2
V gene: TRBV12-5
clone size: .
CDR3 DNA: TGTGCTAGTGGTTTGGGACTAGCGGGAGGCACCGGGGAGCTGTTTTTT
CDR3 protein: CASGLGLAGGTGELFF

D gene: TRBD2
J gene: TRBJ2-1
V gene: TRBV11-2
clone size: few
CDR3 DNA: TGTGCCAGCAGCTTGCGGGGGGCAGCCTACAATGAGCAGTTCTTC
CDR3 protein: CASSLRGAAYNEQFF

D gene: .
J gene: TRBJ2-3
V gene: TRBV12-5
clone size: few
CDR3 DNA: TGTGCTAGTGGCGGGCCAGGCGGGGTCACAGATACGCAGTATTTT
CDR3 protein: CASGGPGGVTDTQYF

D gene: TRBD2
J gene: TRBJ2-2
V gene: TRBV6-6
clone size: few
CDR3 DNA: TGTGCCAGCAAGGTAGCGGGAGATACCGGGGAGCTGTTTTTT
CDR3 protein: CASKVAGDTGELFF

D gene: TRBD2
J gene: TRBJ2-5
V gene: TRBV19
clone size: few
CDR3 DNA: TGTGCCAGTAGTATGACTAGCGGGGGGAGAGAGACCCAGTACTTC
CDR3 protein: CASSMTSGGRETQYF

D gene: .
J gene: TRBJ2-3
V gene: TRBV6-1
clone size: .
CDR3 DNA: TGTGCCAGCTCTAGTACGGGGTTTACAGATACGCAGTATTTT
CDR3 protein: CASSSTGFTDTQYF

D gene: TRBD1
J gene: TRBJ2-3
V gene: TRBV10-1
clone size: .
CDR3 DNA: TGCGCCAGCAGCGGCGGACAGGGGGCGACAGATACGCAGTATTTT
CDR3 protein: CASSGGQGATDTQYF

D gene: TRBD1
J gene: TRBJ2-4
V gene: TRBV6-5
clone size: few
CDR3 DNA: TGTGCCAGCAGGGCGGGACAGGGCCCCATTAAGGGTCAGTACTTC
CDR3 protein: CASRAGQGPIKGQYF

D gene: .
J gene: TRBJ2-1
V gene: TRBV7-9
clone size: .
CDR3 DNA: TGTGCCAGCAGCTTAGGCGGGGCCTCCTACAATGAGCAGTTCTTC
CDR3 protein: CASSLGGASYNEQFF

D gene: TRBD2
J gene: TRBJ2-3
V gene: TRBV6-4
clone size: .
CDR3 DNA: TGTGCCAGCAGTGCCGGCCTAGCGGGAGCCACAGATACGCAGTATTTT
CDR3 protein: CASSAGLAGATDTQYF

D gene: .
J gene: TRBJ2-7
V gene: TRBV7-9
clone size: .
CDR3 DNA: TGTGCCAGCAGCTCCCGAGGAGGGGGCAGCGAGCAGTACTTC
CDR3 protein: CASSSRGGGSEQYF

D gene: .
J gene: TRBJ2-3
V gene: TRBV12-5
clone size: few
CDR3 DNA: TGTGCTAGTGGTTTTCAGGGTCAGTACACAGATACGCAGTATTTT
CDR3 protein: CASGFQGQYTDTQYF

D gene: .
J gene: TRBJ1-1
V gene: TRBV5-1
clone size: .
CDR3 DNA: TGCGCCAGCAGCCAGGGACTCGGGACTGAAGCTTTCTTT
CDR3 protein: CASSQGLGTEAFF

D gene: .
J gene: TRBJ1-4
V gene: TRBV6-1
clone size: few
CDR3 DNA: TGTGCCAGCAGTGATTCTTCCCACGCGGCAACTAATGAAAAACTGTTTTTT
CDR3 protein: CASSDSSHAATNEKLFF

D gene: TRBD1
J gene: TRBJ2-5
V gene: TRBV9
clone size: few
CDR3 DNA: TGTGCCAGCAGCCCGCGGACAGGGGCGACGAGATTGGAGACCCAGTACTTC
CDR3 protein: CASSPRTGATRLETQYF

D gene: TRBD2
J gene: TRBJ2-7
V gene: TRBV28
clone size: few
CDR3 DNA: TGTGCCAGCAGTTCCCTCCTAGCGGGAGGGCCCGTCTACGAGCAGTACTTC
CDR3 protein: CASSSLLAGGPVYEQYF

D gene: .
J gene: TRBJ2-2
V gene: TRBV7-6
clone size: few
CDR3 DNA: TGTGCCAGCAACCCAACAGGGAACACCGGGGAGCTGTTTTTT
CDR3 protein: CASNPTGNTGELFF

D gene: .
J gene: TRBJ2-7
V gene: TRBV6-1
clone size: few
CDR3 DNA: TGTGCCAGCAGTGCCCCTTTTCCAGACGAGCAGTACTTC
CDR3 protein: CASSAPFPDEQYF

D gene: .
J gene: TRBJ1-1
V gene: TRBV6-5
clone size: few
CDR3 DNA: TGTGCCAGCAGTTACTCGAGACAGTTCCTTGAAGCTTTCTTT
CDR3 protein: CASSYSRQFLEAFF

D gene: TRBD1
J gene: TRBJ1-2
V gene: TRBV19
clone size: few
CDR3 DNA: TGTGCCAGTAGTATAGGGAGGTCGACAGGGAATGACTATGGCTACACCTTC
CDR3 protein: CASSIGRSTGNDYGYTF

D gene: .
J gene: TRBJ1-2
V gene: TRBV21-1
clone size: few
CDR3 DNA: TGTGCCAGCAGCAAACTATTTCGGTTCTATGGCTACACCTTC
CDR3 protein: CASSKLFRFYGYTF

D gene: .
J gene: TRBJ1-3
V gene: TRBV27
clone size: few
CDR3 DNA: TGTGCCAGCAGCCTAAGGGACACAACATCTGGAAACACCATATATTTT
CDR3 protein: CASSLRDTTSGNTIYF

D gene: TRBD1
J gene: TRBJ2-2
V gene: TRBV5-1
clone size: .
CDR3 DNA: TGCGCCAGCAGCTTCTCGGACAGGGGGAACGGGGAGCTGTTTTTT
CDR3 protein: CASSFSDRGNGELFF

D gene: .
J gene: TRBJ1-1
V gene: TRBV29-1
clone size: .
CDR3 DNA: TGCAGCGTTGAGACACAGAAGGGAGGCACTGAAGCTTTCTTT
CDR3 protein: CSVETQKGGTEAFF

D gene: .
J gene: TRBJ1-1
V gene: TRBV2
clone size: .
CDR3 DNA: TGTGCCACTCTACATGGGCCAGGTTATAACACTGAAGCTTTCTTT
CDR3 protein: CATLHGPGYNTEAFF

D gene: TRBD1
J gene: TRBJ2-7
V gene: TRBV9
clone size: .
CDR3 DNA: TGTGCCAGCAGCAGCGAGACAGGGCCTGAGTACGAGCAGTACTTC
CDR3 protein: CASSSETGPEYEQYF

D gene: .
J gene: TRBJ1-1
V gene: TRBV10-1
clone size: few
CDR3 DNA: TGCGCCAGCAGTTCAGGGGTTGAAGCTTTCTTT
CDR3 protein: CASSSGVEAFF